This TCR beta chain was sequenced during a study of technical replicates of blood from a few donors. The CDR3 spans 12 residues. V lost 3 bases and J 1 base, leaving 4 bases between the germline ends. From germline, CDR1 is MDHEN and CDR2 SYDVKM. TCRdb's copy holds only in-frame clones and misses some; the assay was immunoSEQ multiplex PCR. The sample has 70,000 to 85,000 clones, roughly 97% seen once. The clonotype originates from a human donor in good health. The chain carries TRBV28 and TRBJ2-7; D unclear. The sequencing input was T cells isolated from PBMCs. The CDR3 region has the DNA TGTGCCAGCAGTTTCAGATCCTACGAGCAGTACTTC. It is translated as CASSFRSYEQYF.